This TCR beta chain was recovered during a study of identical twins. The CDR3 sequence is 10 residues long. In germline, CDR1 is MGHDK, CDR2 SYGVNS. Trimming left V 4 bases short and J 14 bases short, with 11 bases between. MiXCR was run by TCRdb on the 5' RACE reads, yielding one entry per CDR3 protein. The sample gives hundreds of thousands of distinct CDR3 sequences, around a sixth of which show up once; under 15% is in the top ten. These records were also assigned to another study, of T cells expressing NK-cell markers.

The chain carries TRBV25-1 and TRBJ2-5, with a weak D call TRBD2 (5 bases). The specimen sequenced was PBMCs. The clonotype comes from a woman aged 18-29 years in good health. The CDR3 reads CASSGEKVYF. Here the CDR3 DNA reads TGTGCCAGCAGTGGGGAGAAGGTCTACTTC.